The T cell receptor (beta chain) under discussion was sequenced for a study of blood T cell repertoires in COVID-19. TCRdb's copy holds only in-frame clones and misses some; the assay was immunoSEQ multiplex PCR. The table shows 250,000 to 300,000 clones, with 75% to 90% occurring only once. The germline CDR1 and CDR2 sequences are SGHNT and YYREEE (reference sequence). CDR3 length equals 15 residues. Trimming removed 3 bases at V and 0 bases at J, with 12 bases between. The sample was peripheral blood. The TCR sequence derives from a woman in her 70s with COVID-19, enrolled during active disease. The chain employs TRBV5-4 and TRBJ1-1; TRBD1 is a possible D gene (6 bases). CDR3 sequence: CASSSRTELNTEAFF. The CDR3 coding sequence is TGTGCCAGCAGCTCCCGGACAGAACTGAACACTGAAGCTTTCTTT.